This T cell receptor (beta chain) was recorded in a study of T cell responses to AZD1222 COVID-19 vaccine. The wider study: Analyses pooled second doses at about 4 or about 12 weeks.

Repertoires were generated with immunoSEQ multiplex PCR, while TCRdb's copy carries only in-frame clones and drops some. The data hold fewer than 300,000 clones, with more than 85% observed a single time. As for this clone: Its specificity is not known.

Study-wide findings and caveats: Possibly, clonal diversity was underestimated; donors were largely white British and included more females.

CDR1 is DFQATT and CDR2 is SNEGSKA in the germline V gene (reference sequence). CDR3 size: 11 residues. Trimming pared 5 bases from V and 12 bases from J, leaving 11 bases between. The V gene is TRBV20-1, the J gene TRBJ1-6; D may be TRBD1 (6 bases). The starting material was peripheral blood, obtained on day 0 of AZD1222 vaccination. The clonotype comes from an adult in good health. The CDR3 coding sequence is TGCAGTGCTCCAGGGGATGGACCCCTCCACTTT. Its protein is CSAPGDGPLHF.